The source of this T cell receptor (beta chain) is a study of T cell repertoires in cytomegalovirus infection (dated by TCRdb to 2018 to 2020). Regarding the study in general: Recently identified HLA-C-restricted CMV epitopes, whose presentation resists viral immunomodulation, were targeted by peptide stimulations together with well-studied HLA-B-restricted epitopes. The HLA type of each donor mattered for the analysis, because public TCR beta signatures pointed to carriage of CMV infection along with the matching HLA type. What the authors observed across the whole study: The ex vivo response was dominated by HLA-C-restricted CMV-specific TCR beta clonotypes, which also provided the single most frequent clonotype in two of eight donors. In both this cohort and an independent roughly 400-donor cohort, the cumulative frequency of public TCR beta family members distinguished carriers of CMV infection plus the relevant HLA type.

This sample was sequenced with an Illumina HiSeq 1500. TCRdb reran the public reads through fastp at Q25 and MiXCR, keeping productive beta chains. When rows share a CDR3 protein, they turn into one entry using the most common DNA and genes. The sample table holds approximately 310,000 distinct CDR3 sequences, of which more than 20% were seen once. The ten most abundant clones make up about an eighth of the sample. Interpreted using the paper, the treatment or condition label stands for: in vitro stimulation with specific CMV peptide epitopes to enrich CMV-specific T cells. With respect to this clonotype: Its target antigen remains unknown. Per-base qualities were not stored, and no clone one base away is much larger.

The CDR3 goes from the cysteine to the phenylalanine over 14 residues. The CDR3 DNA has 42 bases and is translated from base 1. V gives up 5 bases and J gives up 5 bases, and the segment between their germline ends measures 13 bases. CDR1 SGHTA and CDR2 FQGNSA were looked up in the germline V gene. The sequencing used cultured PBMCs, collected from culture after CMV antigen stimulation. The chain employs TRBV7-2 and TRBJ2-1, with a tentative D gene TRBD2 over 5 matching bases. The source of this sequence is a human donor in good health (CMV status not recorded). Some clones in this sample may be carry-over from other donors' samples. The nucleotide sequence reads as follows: TGTGCCAGCAGCCGATATTTGGGAGACAATGAGCAGTTCTTC. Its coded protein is CASSRYLGDNEQFF.